Each of the 18 T cell receptor beta chains below was sequenced from the same sample in a study of cytomegalovirus exposure and HLA in healthy donors. The PCR made use of 60 Vbeta and 13 Jbeta primers. TCRdb keeps only in-frame clones here, not all; method: immunoSEQ multiplex PCR. Among some 77,000 clones listed, about 80% were seen once. Sample: PBMCs. These receptors all stem from a man aged 50 or older in good health and CMV-seropositive.

The chain employs TRBV9 and TRBJ2-3; possibly TRBD1 for D (7 bases). Germline lookup yields CDR1 SGDLS and CDR2 YYNGEE. V shed 0 bases and J shed 1 base, with 15 bases lying between them. The CDR3 totals 17 residues. In nucleotides, the CDR3 is TGTGCCAGCAGCGTAGCTACAGGGGCTAGCGGCACAGATACGCAGTATTTT. This codes for CASSVATGASGTDTQYF.

The chain carries TRBV29-1 and TRBJ1-1, with D perhaps TRBD1 (6 bases). Trimming removed 7 bases from V and 3 bases from J, with 12 bases in between. CDR1 SQVTM and CDR2 ANQGSEA come from the germline V gene. CDR3 length: 12 amino acids. The CDR3 DNA follows: TGCAGCGCCCAGGGGCAATACACTGAAGCTTTCTTT. Translation: CSAQGQYTEAFF.

This chain uses TRBV6-5 with TRBJ1-1, with D perhaps matching TRBD1 (6 bases). The V end was cut by 7 bases, the J end by 3 bases, with 18 bases between. Germline-derived CDR1 and CDR2 are MNHEY and SVGAGI. The length of the CDR3 is 15 residues. The CDR3 reads CASTRGGRKDTEAFF. DNA for the CDR3: TGTGCCAGCACACGAGGGGGTCGGAAGGACACTGAAGCTTTCTTT.

The rearrangement links TRBV2 to TRBJ2-2, with TRBD2 matching 9 bases. V lost 6 bases and J lost 5; bases outside the gene matches: 7. Per the germline V gene, CDR1 is SNHLY and CDR2 is FYNNEI. This CDR3 spans 15 amino acids. This CDR3 reads CASRVAGVRTGELFF. The CDR3 DNA reads TGTGCCAGCAGGGTAGCGGGAGTCAGGACCGGGGAGCTGTTTTTT. The full variable domain, in which reference TRBV2 and TRBJ2-2 provide the parts outside the CDR3, is EPEVTQTPSHQVTQMGQEVILRCVPISNHLYFYWYRQILGQKVEFLVSFYNNEISEKSEIFDDQFSVERPDGSNFTLKIRSTKLEDSAMYFCASRVAGVRTGELFFGEGSRLTVL.

The gene calls are TRBV18 and TRBJ2-1, with D perhaps matching TRBD2 (5 bases). Per germline, CDR1 KGHSH and CDR2 LQKENI. The CDR3 has 13 residues. V was trimmed by 1 base and J by 4 bases, leaving 5 bases between them. The CDR3 loop reads CASSPREYNEQFF. In DNA, the CDR3 is TGTGCCAGCTCACCACGGGAGTACAATGAGCAGTTCTTC.

The V gene is TRBV2, the J gene TRBJ2-7, with a possible D match to TRBD2 (6 bases). Germline V gene sequence: CDR1 SNHLY, CDR2 FYNNEI. The CDR3 covers 14 residues. CDR3 bases: TGTGCTACGGCTGATGGTAGCGGAGGCTACGAGCAGTACTTC. Translated, it gives CATADGSGGYEQYF.

The chain couples TRBV10-1 to TRBJ2-2, with 11 bases lining up with TRBD2. CDR1 is WNHNN and CDR2 is SYGVQD in the germline V gene (reference sequence). The CDR3 spans 13 residues. V shed 8 bases, J shed 6 bases, and the junction held 2 bases outside the gene matches. The CDR3 protein is CASGLAGSGELFF. CDR3 nucleotide sequence: TGCGCCAGCGGACTAGCGGGCTCCGGGGAGCTGTTTTTT.

A remark on this clone: Germline and junction disagree at one end, which may indicate a read error. J is TRBJ2-7 and V is TRBV11-3; D is possibly TRBD1 (6 bases). Germline V gene sequence: CDR1 SGHNT, CDR2 YENEEA. This CDR3 region has 14 residues. The chain's CDR3 is CASSLGGTTYGQYF. In DNA, the CDR3 is TGTGCCAGCAGCTTAGGGGGGACAACATACGGGCAGTACTTC.

This chain joins TRBV4-2 and TRBJ2-1; 15 nucleotides align to TRBD2. The CDR3 totals 17 residues. Germline CDR1 LGHNA, CDR2 YNFKEQ. The junction had 4 bases not matched to a gene; V was cut back by 4 bases and J by 3 bases. Here the CDR3 reads CASSPGLAGGGYNEQFF. DNA of the CDR3: TGTGCCAGCAGCCCGGGACTAGCGGGAGGTGGCTACAATGAGCAGTTCTTC.

The chain has TRBV19 and TRBJ2-1, with 11 bases that match TRBD2. V gave up 1 base and J gave up 8 bases; unmatched junction bases: 4. This CDR3 region has 15 residues. CDR1 and CDR2 from the germline V gene are LNHDA and SQIVND (reference sequence). As DNA, the CDR3 is TGTGCCAGTAGTATAGGGACTAGCGGGTCTGATGAGCAGTTCTTC. Translating gives CASSIGTSGSDEQFF.

V gene TRBV7-9 combines with J gene TRBJ1-2; D gene ambiguous. Germline V CDR1 and CDR2: SEHNR, FQNEAQ (reference sequence). The CDR3 has 18 residues. V was pared by 5 bases and J by 7 bases, with 29 bases between. The CDR3, as DNA: TGTGCCAGCAGCCCAAGCGGGGAGGGCCCGGGGAACCTTCTTGGCTACACCTTC. It encodes CASSPSGEGPGNLLGYTF.

The chain recombines TRBV7-8 with TRBJ2-4; D call uncertain. The CDR3 is 14 amino acids. The germline V gene has CDR1 SGHVS and CDR2 FQNEAQ. The V gene lost 1 base and the J gene lost 6 bases, with 10 bases spanning the gap. Here the CDR3 reads CASSLGLLINIQYF. As DNA, the CDR3 is TGTGCCAGCAGCTTAGGTCTCCTTATAAACATTCAGTACTTC.

The gene calls are TRBV5-1 and TRBJ1-1; maybe TRBD1 (6 bases). The CDR3 length is 16 residues. Germline values: CDR1 SGHRS, CDR2 YFSETQ. Trimming cost V 4 bases and J 0 bases, with 16 bases left between them. The chain's CDR3 is CASSTEQQGLNTEAFF. CDR3 coding DNA: TGCGCCAGCAGCACCGAACAACAGGGCCTGAACACTGAAGCTTTCTTT.

This clone showed up just once. The V gene is TRBV11-1, the J gene TRBJ2-7; weak D call: TRBD2 (6 bases). The CDR3 runs 15 residues. CDR1 SGHAT and CDR2 FQDESV come from the germline V gene (reference sequence). The ends were cut back, 5 bases at V and 0 bases at J, with 14 bases in the middle. CDR3 DNA: TGTGCCAGCAGCCATTCCGGGACTGGCTCCTACGAGCAGTACTTC. Translation: CASSHSGTGSYEQYF.

On this clone itself: The junction shows a germline mismatch at one end, possibly a read error. The chain links TRBV7-9 to TRBJ2-5; 10 bases match TRBD1. CDR3 length: 17 amino acids. In germline, CDR1 is SEHNR, CDR2 FQNEAQ (reference sequence). CDR3 nucleotides: TGTTCCAGCAGCCCAGCCGGGACAGGGGTCGAGAGATTGACCCAGTACTTC. This sequence encodes CSSSPAGTGVERLTQYF.

V usage is TRBV5-4 and J usage is TRBJ2-2, with D perhaps matching TRBD1 (5 bases). There are 15 residues in the CDR3. Germline CDR1 is SGHNT and CDR2 is YYREEE (reference sequence). V was clipped by 0 bases and J by 2 bases, with 8 bases between them. As DNA, the CDR3 is TGTGCCAGCAGCTTGGGGACATTCAACACCGGGGAGCTGTTTTTT. Translating it yields CASSLGTFNTGELFF.

The count of this clone is one. The junction shows a germline mismatch at one end, possibly a read error. The chain combines TRBV7-2 with TRBJ2-2; D possibly corresponds to TRBD2 (5 bases). Germline CDR1 reads SGHTA; CDR2 reads FQGNSA. CDR3 length: 14 amino acids. CDR3 coding DNA: TGTGCCTGCAGTCGGGATATGAACACCGGGGAGCTGTTTTTT. It yields the protein CACSRDMNTGELFF.

The rearrangement joins TRBV7-9 to TRBJ1-6; no clear D gene. V gave up 2 bases and J gave up 2 bases, with 10 bases separating them. Germline V gives CDR1 SEHNR, CDR2 FQNEAQ (reference sequence). The length of the CDR3 is 16 residues. CDR3 sequence: CASSLSPGTYNSPLHF. The CDR3 DNA follows: TGTGCCAGCAGCTTATCCCCGGGGACCTATAATTCACCCCTCCACTTT.